The 17 T cell receptor beta chains presented below share a single source sample, sequenced in a study of Ad26.COV2.S vaccination and SARS-CoV-2 variants. Sequencing used immunoSEQ multiplex PCR; TCRdb keeps in-frame clones, though not all of them. Of around 320,000 clones in the sample, 87% were seen once. Treatment meaning: some 20 received Ad26.COV2.S at low or high dose, single or two shots; a few received placebo; per-sample allocation not given. Day 63 after the first vaccine or placebo injection was the time point for sampling. This material consisted of peripheral blood, taken in a trial of Ad26.COV2.S vaccine versus placebo. These receptors were taken from a person between 18 and 60 years old who received the Ad26.COV2.S COVID-19 vaccine or a placebo.

The chain links TRBV5-1 to TRBJ1-1; D not certain. Germline CDR1 and CDR2: SGHRS and YFSETQ. Trimming stripped 4 bases from V and 11 bases from J, with 18 bases between. The CDR3 sequence is 13 residues long. Here the CDR3 reads CASSTGPTRGAFF. In nucleotides, the CDR3 is TGCGCCAGCAGCACTGGGCCTACGCGAGGGGCTTTCTTT.

The chain uses TRBV5-1 and TRBJ1-1; tentative D call: TRBD1 (6 bases). The CDR3 covers 15 residues. CDR1 and CDR2 (germline): SGHRS, YFSETQ. Trimming removed 3 bases from V and 1 base from J, with 13 bases in between. Written as DNA, the CDR3 is TGCGCCAGCAGCTCCACGGGGGGCAGGAACACTGAAGCTTTCTTT. This encodes CASSSTGGRNTEAFF.

The chain joins TRBV7-2 to TRBJ2-7, with D unresolved. The CDR3 spans 14 residues. The V and J ends lost 1 base and 0 bases respectively, with 7 bases between them. The germline CDR1 and CDR2 sequences are SGHTA and FQGNSA. The CDR3, as DNA: TGTGCCAGCAGCTTAGGTCTTTCCTCCTACGAGCAGTACTTC. This translates into CASSLGLSSYEQYF.

The chain uses TRBV12-3 or TRBV12-4 and TRBJ1-1; no definite D call. V lost 7 bases to trimming and J lost 1 base, with 7 bases between them. CDR3 length: 12 residues. The CDR3 is CASILQNTEAFF. In nucleotides, the CDR3 is TGTGCCAGCATATTACAGAACACTGAAGCTTTCTTT.

The V call is TRBV5-4, the J call TRBJ2-2; 9 bases are shared with TRBD1. The CDR3 sequence is 16 residues long. Germline values: CDR1 SGHNT, CDR2 YYREEE (reference sequence). Trimming took 3 bases from V and 6 from J; bases not matched to a gene: 9. CDR3 residues: CASSSNDRGGSGELFF. The CDR3 DNA follows: TGTGCCAGCAGCTCGAATGACAGGGGGGGTTCCGGGGAGCTGTTTTTT. Full variable domain (remainder filled in from reference TRBV5-4 and TRBJ2-2): ETGVTQSPTHLIKTRGQQVTLRCSSQSGHNTVSWYQQALGQGPQFIFQYYREEENGRGNFPPRFSGLQFPNYSSELNVNALELDDSALYLCASSSNDRGGSGELFFGEGSRLTVL.

The chain recombines TRBV5-5 with TRBJ1-2; D gene uncertain. The CDR3 totals 14 residues. V gave up 1 base and J gave up 3 bases, with 10 bases separating them. Germline CDR1 is SGHKS and CDR2 is YYEKEE (reference sequence). CDR3 protein: CASSLYSGDYGYTF. The CDR3 coding sequence is TGTGCCAGCAGCTTGTACAGCGGAGACTATGGCTACACCTTC.

V and J are TRBV19 and TRBJ1-6, with D hard to call. V was cut by 3 bases and J by 4 bases, with 7 bases left in between. The CDR3 runs 14 residues. Germline CDR1 and CDR2: LNHDA and SQIVND (reference sequence). CDR3 DNA: TGTGCCAGTAGTATGAGACAATATAATTCACCCCTCCACTTT. It specifies CASSMRQYNSPLHF.

The chain recombines TRBV9 with TRBJ2-3, with 10 nucleotides matching TRBD2. The CDR3 consists of 15 residues. The V gene's germline CDR1 is SGDLS and CDR2 YYNGEE. Losses at the gene ends were 8 bases for V and 3 bases for J; bases not matched to a gene: 9. As DNA, the CDR3 is TGTGCCAGTACCCGGGGGACTAGCGTTACAGATACGCAGTATTTT. As protein: CASTRGTSVTDTQYF.

This clone was picked up one time. V gene TRBV7-9 combines with J gene TRBJ1-1; D unclear. V lost 4 bases and J 6 bases, leaving 12 bases between the germline ends. The CDR3 runs 13 residues. Germline V CDR1 and CDR2: SEHNR, FQNEAQ (reference sequence). The CDR3 loop is CASSSSGTSEAFF. The CDR3 region has the DNA TGTGCCAGCAGCTCATCTGGTACCTCTGAAGCTTTCTTT.

There are many counts of this clone. The V and J genes are TRBV5-1 and TRBJ1-5; no definite D call. The CDR3 runs 13 residues. The ends were cut back, 1 base at V and 9 bases at J, with 11 bases in the middle. Germline V gene data show CDR1 as SGHRS and CDR2 as YFSETQ. CDR3 loop: CASSLSGKGPQHF. The CDR3 DNA is TGCGCCAGCAGCTTGTCGGGGAAGGGGCCCCAGCATTTT. Full variable domain (missing parts from reference TRBV5-1 and TRBJ1-5): KAGVTQTPRYLIKTRGQQVTLSCSPISGHRSVSWYQQTPGQGLQFLFEYFSETQRNKGNFPGRFSGRQFSNSRSEMNVSTLELGDSALYLCASSLSGKGPQHFGDGTRLSIL.

The chain joins TRBV6-6 to TRBJ1-5; TRBD1 aligns across 9 bases. This CDR3 comprises 13 residues. Germline CDR1 MNHNY, CDR2 SVGAGI (reference sequence). J gave up 7 bases and V 5 bases, and 3 bases lay outside the gene matches. In nucleotides, the CDR3 is TGTGCCAGCAGTCGACAGGGGGGGCAGCCCCAGCATTTT. It codes for CASSRQGGQPQHF.

V is TRBV7-9 and J is TRBJ2-3; 7 positions agree with TRBD2. After removal of 1 base from V and 0 bases from J, the junction contained 4 bases not matched to a gene. CDR3 length: 16 amino acids. Germline V gives CDR1 SEHNR, CDR2 FQNEAQ (reference sequence). CDR3 DNA sequence: TGTGCCAGCAGCTTAGTTGGGACTACTAGCACAGATACGCAGTATTTT. This codes for CASSLVGTTSTDTQYF. Full variable domain (outside the CDR3, taken from reference TRBV7-9 and TRBJ2-3): DTGVSQNPRHKITKRGQNVTFRCDPISEHNRLYWYRQTLGQGPEFLTYFQNEAQLEKSRLLSDRFSAERPKGSFSTLEIQRTEQGDSAMYLCASSLVGTTSTDTQYFGPGTRLTVL.

CDR3 amino acids: CASRLSRGGGNIQYF. In DNA, the CDR3 is TGTGCCAGCCGGTTGAGTAGGGGGGGCGGAAACATTCAGTACTTC. The chain has TRBV13 and TRBJ2-4, with a weak D call TRBD2 (7 bases). Germline V gives CDR1 PRHDT, CDR2 FYEKMQ (reference sequence). CDR3 size: 15 residues. V lost 8 bases and J 6 bases, leaving 20 bases between the germline ends. The variable domain in full, completed from reference TRBV13 and TRBJ2-4, reads AAGVIQSPRHLIKEKRETATLKCYPIPRHDTVYWYQQGPGQDPQFLISFYEKMQSDKGSIPDRFSAQQFSDYHSELNMSSLELGDSALYFCASRLSRGGGNIQYFGAGTRLSVL.

This clone occurred a few times. V is TRBV5-6 and J is TRBJ1-2; a weak D match, TRBD1 (6 bases). CDR1 is SGHDT and CDR2 is YYEEEE in the germline V gene. Trimming took off 1 base at V and 7 bases at J, with 20 bases between the two ends. This CDR3 is built from 16 residues. DNA of the CDR3: TGTGCCAGCAGCTTGAGCCAGGGGCCTGGGTGGGTTGGCTACACCTTC. It specifies CASSLSQGPGWVGYTF.

The V gene is TRBV6-2 or TRBV6-3, the J gene TRBJ1-5, with TRBD1 identical over 10 bases. Germline V gene lookup returns CDR1 MNHEY and CDR2 SVGEGT. There are 16 residues in the CDR3. V gave up 4 bases and J gave up 1 base; unmatched junction bases: 4. DNA for the CDR3: TGTGCCAGCAGTTCCGGACAGGGGGGGAGCAATCAGCCCCAGCATTTT. Protein product: CASSSGQGGSNQPQHF.

J is TRBJ2-3 and V is TRBV2, with a weak D call TRBD1 (6 bases). The CDR3 contains 14 residues. Trimming cost V 3 bases and J 3 bases, with 10 bases left between them. Per the germline V gene, CDR1 is SNHLY and CDR2 is FYNNEI. This CDR3 is CASSDPQGTDTQYF. As DNA, the CDR3 is TGTGCCAGCAGTGACCCGCAGGGGACAGATACGCAGTATTTT.

The table lists this clone with a count of one. The chain recombines TRBV30 with TRBJ1-2, with TRBD1 as a possible D gene (6 bases). This CDR3 spans 14 amino acids. Per the germline V gene, CDR1 is GTSNPN and CDR2 is SVGIG (reference sequence). V was clipped by 3 bases and J by 2 bases, with 13 bases between them. The CDR3 sequence is CAWSPSTGNYGYTF. Here the CDR3 DNA reads TGTGCCTGGAGCCCTTCAACAGGGAACTATGGCTACACCTTC.